The T cell receptor beta chain described here comes from a study of T cell responses to AZD1222 COVID-19 vaccine. This clone was detected only once. Germline values: CDR1 SGHTA, CDR2 FQGNSA. V was cut by 5 bases and J by 2 bases, with 9 bases left in between. The CDR3 is 13 amino acids. Measured with immunoSEQ multiplex PCR; TCRdb has only the in-frame clones, and not every one. The data contain some 110,000 clones, approximately 83% of them singletons. This clonotype was obtained from an adult in good health. Sequencing used peripheral blood, obtained on day 0 of AZD1222 vaccination. The chain recombines TRBV7-2 with TRBJ1-2, with D maybe TRBD1 (5 bases). The CDR3 spells CASSEGRNYGYTF. The CDR3 DNA sequence: TGTGCCAGCAGCGAGGGACGGAACTATGGCTACACCTTC. Filled out from reference TRBV7-2 and TRBJ1-2, the complete variable domain reads GAGVSQSPSNKVTEKGKDVELRCDPISGHTALYWYRQSLGQGLEFLIYFQGNSAPDKSGLPSDRFSAERTGGSVSTLTIQRTQQEDSAVYLCASSEGRNYGYTFGSGTRLTVV.